Described below is a single T cell receptor (beta chain) sequence and its context. CDR1 SGHTA and CDR2 FQGNSA come from the germline V gene. V was shortened by 2 bases and J by 14 bases, with 7 bases between the two germline ends. This CDR3 spans 11 amino acids. This record belongs to a study of blood T cells in healthy people across ages. Next came a second PCR, run for about 6 to 12 cycles, which used a sample-barcoded 5' primer along with a J-beta primer mix. Each of the samples gave a minimum of 3 million paired-end reads that contained CDR3. MiXCR was run by TCRdb on the 5' RACE reads, yielding one entry per CDR3 protein. The sample includes about 680,000 distinct CDR3 sequences, approximately 49% seen only once; the top ten take roughly 34%. Ranging in age from about 6 to 100, the donors were healthy Caucasian individuals from Russia. Ten milliliters of peripheral blood were drawn from each donor into EDTA-treated tubes. Per sample, extraction of total RNA gave at least 6 micrograms in every case.

Input material: blood. The sequence was obtained from a woman aged 55 to 70 in good health. V is TRBV7-2 and J is TRBJ1-6; no reliable D call. The CDR3 coding sequence is TGTGCCAGCAGCTTATCCCTAACCCTCCACTTT. This codes for CASSLSLTLHF.